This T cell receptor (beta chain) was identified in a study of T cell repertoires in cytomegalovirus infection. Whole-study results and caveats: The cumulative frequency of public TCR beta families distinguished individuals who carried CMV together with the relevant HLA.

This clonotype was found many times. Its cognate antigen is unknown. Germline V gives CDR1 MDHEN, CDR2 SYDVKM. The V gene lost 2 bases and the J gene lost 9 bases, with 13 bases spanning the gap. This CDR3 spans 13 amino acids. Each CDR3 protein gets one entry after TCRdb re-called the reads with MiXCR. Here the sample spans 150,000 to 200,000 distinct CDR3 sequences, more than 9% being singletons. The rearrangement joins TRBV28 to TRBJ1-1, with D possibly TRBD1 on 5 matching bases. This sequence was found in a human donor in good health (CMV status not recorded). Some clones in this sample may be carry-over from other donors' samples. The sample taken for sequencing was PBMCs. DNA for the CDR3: TGTGCCAGCAGTTTAGGGGTCAGGGTGCAAGCTTTCTTT. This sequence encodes CASSLGVRVQAFF.